One and the same sample provided the 31 T cell receptor beta chains below, sequenced in a study of beta chain features in type 1 diabetes. Every isolated RNA sample was fully reverse transcribed, so sequencing captured expressed TCRB transcripts. Produced via immunoSEQ multiplex PCR; TCRdb's table is partial and in-frame only. The sample includes around 56,000 clones, 52% of them seen just once. Study outcomes and limitations: When Type 1 diabetes patients were examined, their TCRB CDR3s proved moderately but significantly shorter in all four CD4+ subsets.

These receptors lack a known antigen. The material sequenced was Tregs from blood. Receptors originate from a woman in her thirties or forties with type 1 diabetes.

J is TRBJ2-5 and V is TRBV27, with 7 bases fitting TRBD1. V dropped 0 bases and J dropped 6; count of bases not matched to a gene: 13. In germline, CDR1 is MNHEY, CDR2 SMNVEV (reference sequence). The CDR3 has 17 amino acids. The CDR3 loop reads CASSLSAQSGGRQTQYF. The CDR3 coding sequence is TGTGCCAGCAGTTTATCGGCCCAGTCAGGGGGTAGGCAGACCCAGTACTTC.

This rearrangement joins TRBV21-1 to TRBJ2-1; no DNA check was done on the table's D call, TRBD2. TRBV21-1 constitutes a pseudogene. The CDR3 is 14 amino acids. CDR3 nucleotide sequence: TGTGCCAGCACACGGCGGGGGAGCGATAATGAGCAGTTCTTC. It specifies CASTRRGSDNEQFF.

V is TRBV10-3 and J is TRBJ2-1, with 9 bases fitting TRBD1. V lost 0 bases, J lost 6 bases, and 0 bases stayed unmatched. This CDR3 has 14 residues. Germline V CDR1 and CDR2: ENHRY, SYGVKD. For the CDR3, the DNA is TGTGCCATCAGTGAGTCGGGACAGGGCAATGAGCAGTTCTTC. Protein product: CAISESGQGNEQFF.

CDR3 residues: CACDRADAEAFF. CDR3 DNA sequence: TGTGCCTGCGACAGGGCCGACGCTGAAGCTTTCTTT. This chain uses TRBV30 with TRBJ1-1, with TRBD1 identical over 7 bases. The CDR3 spans 12 residues. The germline gives CDR1 GTSNPN, CDR2 SVGIG (reference sequence). Trimming took 6 bases from V and 6 from J; bases not matched to a gene: 7. Together with reference TRBV30 and TRBJ1-1, the CDR3 gives the full variable domain: SQTIHQWPATLVQPVGSPLSLECTVEGTSNPNLYWYRQAAGRGLQLLFYSVGIGQISSEVPQNLSASRPQDRQFILSSKKLLLSDSGFYLCACDRADAEAFFGQGTRLTVV.

The chain employs TRBV5-1 and TRBJ2-3, with a weak D call TRBD2 (6 bases). Trimming took off 1 base at V and 4 bases at J, with 13 bases between the two ends. The CDR3 loop spans 15 amino acids. Germline V lookup: CDR1 SGHRS, CDR2 YFSETQ. The CDR3 DNA reads as TGCGCCAGCAGCTTGAATCTTCTAGCGTCAGATACGCAGTATTTT. Its translation: CASSLNLLASDTQYF. The whole variable domain, filled in from reference TRBV5-1 and TRBJ2-3, reads KAGVTQTPRYLIKTRGQQVTLSCSPISGHRSVSWYQQTPGQGLQFLFEYFSETQRNKGNFPGRFSGRQFSNSRSEMNVSTLELGDSALYLCASSLNLLASDTQYFGPGTRLTVL.

The sample holds a few counts of this clone. J is TRBJ2-5 and V is TRBV4-1; maybe TRBD2 (6 bases). Trimming removed 4 bases at V and 4 bases at J, with 19 bases between. The CDR3 loop spans 16 amino acids. Germline lookup yields CDR1 MGHRA and CDR2 YSYEKL. The CDR3 sequence: CASSPTTGRRAETQYF. The CDR3 bases are TGCGCCAGCAGCCCCACCACGGGACGGAGGGCAGAGACCCAGTACTTC.

CDR3 amino acids: CASSPRISGNTIYF. Here the CDR3 DNA reads TGTGCCAGCAGCCCGCGGATCTCTGGAAACACCATATATTTT. The gene calls are TRBV7-9 and TRBJ1-3; no firm D call. The CDR3 is 14 amino acids. The ends were cut back, 5 bases at V and 0 bases at J, with 8 bases in the middle. Germline lookup yields CDR1 SEHNR and CDR2 FQNEAQ (reference sequence).

The sample holds a few counts of this clone. The chain is built from TRBV4-3 and TRBJ2-2; TRBD1 matches 7 bases. The germline gives CDR1 LGHNA, CDR2 YSLEER. Trimming removed 4 bases from V and 4 bases from J; junction bases left unmatched: 9. The CDR3 runs to 16 residues. The CDR3 sequence is CASSLDDRALTGELFF. As DNA, the CDR3 is TGCGCCAGCAGCCTCGACGACAGGGCCCTCACCGGGGAGCTGTTTTTT.

This clone occurred a few times. J is TRBJ1-2 and V is TRBV29-1, with unresolved D. The V gene lost 5 bases and the J gene lost 1 base, with 5 bases spanning the gap. Per germline, CDR1 SQVTM and CDR2 ANQGSEA. The CDR3 extends over 11 amino acids. CDR3: CSVTDNYGYTF. The CDR3 DNA reads as TGCAGCGTTACAGATAACTATGGCTACACCTTC.

The rearrangement uses TRBV5-6 and TRBJ1-6, with TRBD1 matching 7 bases. Germline V gene sequence: CDR1 SGHDT, CDR2 YYEEEE. CDR3 length equals 15 residues. V was pared by 2 bases and J by 8 bases, with 7 bases of the junction left unmatched. CDR3 DNA sequence: TGTGCCAGCAGCTTAATAACAGGGGTTGATTCACCCCTCCACTTT. As protein: CASSLITGVDSPLHF.

The chain links TRBV4-2 to TRBJ1-2, with 7 bases identical to TRBD1. Germline CDR1 LGHNA, CDR2 YNFKEQ. The CDR3 spans 13 residues. V lost 4 bases to trimming and J lost 5 bases; unmatched junction nucleotides: 4. CDR3 sequence: CASSPGTVYGYTF. In DNA form, the CDR3 reads TGTGCCAGCAGCCCCGGGACAGTTTATGGCTACACCTTC.

This clone was seen a few times. The chain carries TRBV7-2 and TRBJ1-1; D is perhaps TRBD1 (5 bases). V lost 4 bases, J lost 3 bases, and 12 bases lay in between. CDR1 SGHTA and CDR2 FQGNSA come from the germline V gene. This CDR3 contains 14 residues. This CDR3 is CASSSMGGDTEAFF. CDR3 in DNA: TGTGCCAGCAGCTCCATGGGGGGTGACACTGAAGCTTTCTTT.

The V call is TRBV28, the J call TRBJ1-2; unclear D gene. V was shortened by 11 bases and J by 4 bases, with 20 bases between the two germline ends. Germline V gene data show CDR1 as MDHEN and CDR2 as SYDVKM. The CDR3 has 14 amino acids. The CDR3, as DNA: TGTGCCGTACACCCGGGGAGCCGGTTCTATGGCTACACCTTC. It codes for CAVHPGSRFYGYTF.

The J gene is TRBJ2-3, the V gene TRBV7-8; 9 bases agree with TRBD2. Germline V gene data show CDR1 as SGHVS and CDR2 as FQNEAQ. The J segment lost 5 bases and the V segment lost 4 bases, leaving 10 bases of the junction unmatched. The length of the CDR3 is 16 residues. The CDR3 DNA is TGTGCCAGCAGCTCGTTAGCGGGAGTGCATGTAGATACGCAGTATTTT. Translating gives CASSSLAGVHVDTQYF.

This clone was recorded only once. CDR3 in DNA: TGTGCCAGCTCCCCAGGAGGCGGGGGCTCCTACAATGAGCAGTTCTTC. Translated: CASSPGGGGSYNEQFF. This chain links TRBV18 with TRBJ2-1, with 7 bases fitting TRBD2. Trimming at V came to 6 bases and at J to 0 bases, leaving 8 bases not matched to a gene. The germline V gene has CDR1 KGHSH and CDR2 LQKENI. The CDR3 is 16 amino acids.

The rearrangement joins TRBV29-1 to TRBJ1-1; 9 bases map to TRBD1. After removal of 6 bases from V and 4 bases from J, the junction contained 6 bases not matched to a gene. This CDR3 spans 13 amino acids. Germline lookup yields CDR1 SQVTM and CDR2 ANQGSEA. CDR3 DNA sequence: TGCAGCGTGGGGACAGGGACGGGCACTGAAGCTTTCTTT. Translating it yields CSVGTGTGTEAFF.

This clone has more than one count but fewer than ten. This chain joins TRBV4-3 and TRBJ1-2; D perhaps matches TRBD1 (5 bases). The CDR3 spans 14 residues. Trimming took off 1 base at V and 3 bases at J, with 9 bases between the two ends. The V gene's germline CDR1 is LGHNA and CDR2 YSLEER. The CDR3: CASSQGGADYGYTF. In nucleotides, the CDR3 is TGCGCCAGCAGCCAAGGCGGGGCAGACTATGGCTACACCTTC.

This clone was found a few times. J is TRBJ2-1 and V is TRBV7-9; 10 bases agree with TRBD1. CDR3 length: 15 amino acids. Unmatched junction bases numbered 6, after V lost 8 bases and J lost 2 bases. The germline gives CDR1 SEHNR, CDR2 FQNEAQ (reference sequence). CDR3 protein: CASAPGQGPYNEQFF. The CDR3 bases are TGTGCCAGCGCTCCGGGACAGGGGCCCTACAATGAGCAGTTCTTC.

The rearrangement links TRBV5-5 to TRBJ1-1; possibly TRBD1 for D (5 bases). The V end was cut by 3 bases, the J end by 3 bases, with 9 bases between. Germline lookup yields CDR1 SGHKS and CDR2 YYEKEE (reference sequence). There are 13 residues in the CDR3. The CDR3 nucleotides are TGTGCCAGCAGCTCTCAGGGCGACACTGAAGCTTTCTTT. It translates to CASSSQGDTEAFF.

The rearrangement joins TRBV5-6 to TRBJ1-3; D call uncertain. The CDR3 runs to 14 residues. Per germline, CDR1 SGHDT and CDR2 YYEEEE. The V gene lost 2 bases and the J gene lost 2 bases, with 8 bases spanning the gap. The CDR3 loop is CASSFWAAGNTIYF. The CDR3 DNA sequence: TGTGCCAGCAGCTTTTGGGCAGCTGGAAACACCATATATTTT. The entire variable domain, with the rest obtained from reference TRBV5-6 and TRBJ1-3, is as follows: DAGVTQSPTHLIKTRGQQVTLRCSPKSGHDTVSWYQQALGQGPQFIFQYYEEEERQRGNFPDRFSGHQFPNYSSELNVNALLLGDSALYLCASSFWAAGNTIYFGEGSWLTVV.

This chain uses TRBV6-1 with TRBJ1-1; 7 bases are shared with TRBD1. Trimming removed 4 bases from V and 4 bases from J; junction bases left unmatched: 3. CDR3 size: 13 residues. Looked up from germline, CDR1 is MNHNS and CDR2 is SASEGT. CDR3 bases: TGTGCCAGCAGTGGAGAGGGGGCCACTGAAGCTTTCTTT. Its protein product is CASSGEGATEAFF.

This clone was detected only a few times. Written as DNA, the CDR3 is TGTGCCAGCAGCCTTCAGGGAATGGGGAACTATGGCTACACCTTC. Translated, it gives CASSLQGMGNYGYTF. The chain is built from TRBV2 and TRBJ1-2; possible D gene TRBD1, 5 bases. The germline V and J ends were trimmed by 6 bases and 2 bases, with 16 bases remaining between them. CDR1 and CDR2 (germline): SNHLY, FYNNEI. The CDR3 is 15 residues long.

This clone was detected only a few times. This chain links TRBV5-1 with TRBJ2-7; 8 bases fit TRBD1. The V gene end was trimmed by 4 bases and the J gene end by 3 bases; junction bases not matched to a gene: 9. Germline V gene data show CDR1 as SGHRS and CDR2 as YFSETQ. The CDR3 has 15 amino acids. The CDR3 region is CASSPLAGGGYEQYF. CDR3 DNA sequence: TGCGCCAGCAGCCCGCTCGCAGGGGGCGGCTACGAGCAGTACTTC.

In this sample, this clone turned up a few times. The chain recombines TRBV6-6 with TRBJ1-2, with a weak D call TRBD1 (5 bases). V lost 4 bases, J lost 7 bases, and 13 bases lay in between. Looked up from germline, CDR1 is MNHNY and CDR2 is SVGAGI (reference sequence). The CDR3 is 13 residues long. CDR3 loop: CASSSSGMGGYTF. CDR3 DNA sequence: TGTGCCAGCAGTTCATCAGGGATGGGTGGCTACACCTTC.

V gene TRBV27 combines with J gene TRBJ2-2; TRBD1 matches 7 bases. V lost 7 bases, J lost 5 bases, and 7 bases stayed unmatched. There are 14 residues in the CDR3. Germline values: CDR1 MNHEY, CDR2 SMNVEV (reference sequence). DNA for the CDR3: TGTGCCAGCACAACCGGGACAGAAACCGGGGAGCTGTTTTTT. It is translated as CASTTGTETGELFF.

This chain uses TRBV5-1 with TRBJ2-3; 8 nucleotides agree with TRBD2. This CDR3 is built from 15 residues. With V trimmed by 0 bases and J by 6 bases, 6 bases remained unmatched. The germline gives CDR1 SGHRS, CDR2 YFSETQ. This CDR3 is CASSLDGGAWDTQYF. The CDR3, as DNA: TGCGCCAGCAGCTTGGACGGGGGGGCATGGGATACGCAGTATTTT.

This clone has only a few counts. The chain couples TRBV18 to TRBJ1-5; a weak D match, TRBD1 (5 bases). V was cut by 5 bases and J by 3 bases, with 17 bases left in between. This CDR3 is 16 amino acids long. Germline CDR1 KGHSH, CDR2 LQKENI. DNA for the CDR3: TGTGCCAGCTCAGAACAATCCCCAGGGTTCAATCAGCCCCAGCATTTT. Its translation: CASSEQSPGFNQPQHF.

This clone was seen a single time. V usage is TRBV5-4 and J usage is TRBJ2-7; possibly TRBD1 for D (5 bases). The CDR3 has 15 residues. Trimming cost V 2 bases and J 11 bases, with 23 bases left between them. Per the germline V gene, CDR1 is SGHNT and CDR2 is YYREEE (reference sequence). The CDR3 loop reads CASSLGEDNLRVEYF. The CDR3 bases are TGTGCCAGCAGCTTAGGGGAAGACAACCTACGAGTGGAGTACTTC.

The chain recombines TRBV5-6 with TRBJ2-7; a weak D match, TRBD1 (6 bases). Deletions cut 2 bases from V and 6 bases from J, with 15 bases between. CDR3 length: 14 amino acids. Per germline, CDR1 SGHDT and CDR2 YYEEEE. The CDR3 here is CASSFRQTGVEQYF. The CDR3 bases are TGTGCCAGCAGCTTTCGGCAGACAGGAGTCGAGCAGTACTTC.

The gene calls are TRBV29-1 and TRBJ2-3; a weak D match, TRBD2 (7 bases). Per the germline V gene, CDR1 is SQVTM and CDR2 is ANQGSEA. This CDR3 has 13 residues. Trimming shortened V by 6 bases and J by 3 bases, and 13 bases separated the two germline ends. Here the CDR3 reads CSVGRGRTDTQYF. The CDR3 region has the DNA TGCAGCGTGGGGAGGGGGAGGACAGATACGCAGTATTTT.

V gene TRBV4-3 combines with J gene TRBJ2-3; the match to TRBD2 covers 9 bases. Germline values: CDR1 LGHNA, CDR2 YSLEER. The CDR3 length is 15 residues. J gave up 2 bases and V 4 bases, and 4 bases lay outside the gene matches. CDR3 region: CASSRLAASTDTQYF. The CDR3 DNA follows: TGCGCCAGCAGCCGACTAGCGGCTTCCACAGATACGCAGTATTTT.